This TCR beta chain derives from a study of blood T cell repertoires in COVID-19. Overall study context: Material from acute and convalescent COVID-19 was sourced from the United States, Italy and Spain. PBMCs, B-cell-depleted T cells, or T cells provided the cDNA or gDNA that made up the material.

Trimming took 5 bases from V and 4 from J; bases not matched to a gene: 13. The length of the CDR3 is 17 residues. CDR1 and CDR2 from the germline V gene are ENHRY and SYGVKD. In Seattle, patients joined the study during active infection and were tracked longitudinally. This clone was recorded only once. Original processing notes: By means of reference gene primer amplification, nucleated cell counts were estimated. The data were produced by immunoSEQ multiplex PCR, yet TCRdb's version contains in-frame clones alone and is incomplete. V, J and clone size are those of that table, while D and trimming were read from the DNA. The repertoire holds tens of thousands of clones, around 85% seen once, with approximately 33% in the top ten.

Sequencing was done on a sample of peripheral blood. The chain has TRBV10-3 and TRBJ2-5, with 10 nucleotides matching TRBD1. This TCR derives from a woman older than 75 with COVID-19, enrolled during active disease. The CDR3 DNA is TGTGCCATCAGTCTGGGACAGGGGAAGGGGATTCGAGAGACCCAGTACTTC. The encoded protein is CAISLGQGKGIRETQYF.